The present entry profiles one T cell receptor (beta chain) with its context. No cognate antigen has been identified for it. No much larger clonotype is one base removed from it; base qualities were not supplied. The immunoSEQ assay at survey resolution was used to sequence TCRbeta rearrangements from genomic DNA. The study's own analysis went as follows. Clonotypes representing more than 5% of the repertoire were considered putative leukemic clones, and around 55 such clones were identified across 27 patients. In the TCR sequencing data, the smallest productive clonotype frequency that could be detected was 2.59 x 10-5. Only productive TCRbeta rearrangements, meaning sequences that were complete and in-frame, were kept for the analyses. Sample clonality was computed as Simpson clonality in the immunoSEQ Analyzer version 3.0. Clones were grouped by frequency into very rare, small, medium, large (1-20%) or hyperexpanded (>20%) categories. Generation probabilities were estimated with OLGA 1.2.3, V-gene circos plots were made with VDJtools, specificities were searched in VDJdb, and CDR3 motifs were identified with GLIPH. What TCRdb holds here is the immuneACCESS table cut down to in-frame rearrangements. Part of the clones is not present; checked against another copy, under half of the missing clones reflect an unresolved V gene, and the others are unexplained. V, J and clone size were drawn from that table, and D and trimming were deduced from the DNA. This sample has 2,500 to 3,000 clones in its table, and approximately 79% of those were observed once. The ten most abundant clones make up 85% to 90% of the sample.

The sample comes from a study of STAT5B mutations in CD4+ large granular lymphocyte leukemia (dated 2022 in TCRdb). As for the study more broadly: When cryopreserved patient cells were available, CD8+ cells were depleted as a first step, and selection with anti-CD4 microbeads followed. The study compared the TCRbeta repertoires of patients with CD4+ T-cell large granular lymphocyte leukemia against the TCRbeta repertoires of healthy blood donors. Flow cytometry on FACSCanto II or FACSVerse showed that the purified fractions were more than 95% pure among lymphocytes. What the authors observed across the whole study: Data were not HLA-matched; higher clonality in CD4+ versus CD8+ T-LGLL could reflect the relatively small sample size. Enrichment of TRBV06-family usage was observed among the top patient clones (8/27) relative to healthy controls (2/35). Main leukemic clonotypes were private to each patient, although roughly 23% appeared at low frequency in other patients' non-leukemic repertoires. Greater clonality appeared to be present in CD4-sorted patient repertoires than in healthy CD4+ repertoires, and the difference was retained after the putative leukemic clones were removed. Patient cell sources varied, and just 5 to 7 CD4-sorted patient samples were included in the clonality comparison against healthy controls.

Hematology units in Padova (Italy), Helsinki (Finland) and Shinshu (Japan) recruited the CD4+ T-LGLL patients. Depending on what sample material was available, patient samples were either unselected PBMC or bead-purified CD4+, CD4+CD8+, CD57+ or CD56+ fractions. The TCRbeta data from patients were combined with somatic STAT5B mutation profiles that came from deep amplicon sequencing of the same DNA. All TCR-sequenced material derived from peripheral blood: patient blood samples and healthy donor buffy coats. Peripheral blood mononuclear cells were isolated by Ficoll-Hypaque gradient centrifugation. Genomic DNA was extracted with the Gentra Puregene Cell and Tissue kit and quantified on a Qubit 2.0 fluorometer. The germline V gene provides CDR1 SNHLY and CDR2 FYNNEI. V gives up 3 bases and J gives up 5 bases, and the segment between their germline ends measures 16 bases. Taken from cysteine to phenylalanine, the CDR3 has 15 residues. The entry retains the CDR3 DNA only, 45 bases that are in frame from base 1.

Sequenced sample: PBMCs. The sequence links TRBV2 to TRBJ1-1; the D gene is possibly TRBD1, with 6 bases matching. This TCR came from a woman in her 70s with CD4+ T-cell large granular lymphocyte leukemia. The DNA sequence reads TGTGCCAGCAGTGATTCCCGGGGGCGAAATACTGAAGCTTTCTTT. It encodes CASSDSRGRNTEAFF. Beyond the CDR3, the reference TRBV2 and TRBJ1-1 genes provide the residues; the full variable domain reads: EPEVTQTPSHQVTQMGQEVILRCVPISNHLYFYWYRQILGQKVEFLVSFYNNEISEKSEIFDDQFSVERPDGSNFTLKIRSTKLEDSAMYFCASSDSRGRNTEAFFGQGTRLTVV.